These T cell receptor beta chains were read from a single sample in a study of blood T cell repertoires in COVID-19. Only in-frame clones appear in the TCRdb table, and some are missing; sequencing was by immunoSEQ multiplex PCR. The sample includes approximately 100,000 clones, around four fifths of them seen just once. Sequencing was done on a sample of peripheral blood. The source is a man aged 55 to 70 with acute or convalescent COVID-19. CDR3s include the opening cysteine and the closing phenylalanine or tryptophan. A D gene is named only where the DNA matches it firmly. Clone size is given for some rows only: seen once, a few or many times, or a class if the clone is expanded.

TRBV2,15,TRBD2,TRBJ2-1,NA,CASMVWTSGSNEQFF,TGTGCCAGCATGGTCTGGACTAGCGGGAGCAATGAGCAGTTCTTC
TRBV28,13,NA,TRBJ2-7,NA,CASIVVEASEQYF,TGTGCCAGCATCGTCGTCGAGGCGAGCGAGCAGTACTTC
TRBV11-2,15,TRBD1,TRBJ1-1,NA,CASSARQGRSTEAFF,TGTGCCAGCAGCGCCCGACAGGGGAGGAGCACTGAAGCTTTCTTT
TRBV5-6,15,TRBD2,TRBJ2-7,once,CASSLGGLAGTEQYF,TGTGCCAGCAGCTTGGGCGGGCTAGCGGGAACCGAGCAGTACTTC
TRBV14,14,TRBD2,TRBJ2-1,NA,CASSLTRTSLEQFF,TGTGCCAGCAGCCTAACCAGGACTAGCCTTGAGCAGTTCTTC
TRBV18,15,NA,TRBJ1-5,few,CASSPRAGSDQPQHF,TGTGCCAGCTCACCACGGGCAGGGTCTGATCAGCCCCAGCATTTT
TRBV5-1,14,NA,TRBJ2-2,NA,CASSGVQGTGELFF,TGCGCCAGCAGCGGCGTTCAGGGAACCGGGGAGCTGTTTTTT
TRBV14,16,TRBD2,TRBJ2-1,NA,CASSQGSGRARNEQFF,TGTGCCAGCAGCCAGGGTAGCGGGAGGGCCCGTAATGAGCAGTTCTTC
TRBV7-8,16,TRBD2,TRBJ2-2,NA,CASSPRLAVNTGELFF,TGTGCCAGCAGCCCTAGACTAGCGGTTAACACCGGGGAGCTGTTTTTT
TRBV5-6,13,NA,TRBJ1-1,NA,CASSLIGQSEAFF,TGTGCCAGCAGCTTAATCGGACAATCGGAAGCTTTCTTT
TRBV3-1/TRBV3-2,13,NA,TRBJ1-1,NA,CASSQTGNTEAFF,TGTGCCAGCAGCCAAACAGGGAACACTGAAGCTTTCTTT
TRBV10-1,17,TRBD2,TRBJ2-2,few,CASSEGRAGSGAGELFF,TGCGCCAGCAGTGAAGGCCGAGCGGGGAGCGGGGCCGGGGAGCTGTTTTTT
TRBV25-1,14,NA,TRBJ2-3,NA,CASSEAGRTDTQYF,TGTGCCAGCAGTGAGGCAGGCCGCACAGATACGCAGTATTTT
TRBV9,16,TRBD2,TRBJ2-2,NA,CASSGLGGSGSGELFF,TGTGCCAGCAGCGGCCTGGGCGGGAGTGGTTCCGGGGAGCTGTTTTTT
TRBV3-1/TRBV3-2,13,TRBD1,TRBJ1-2,NA,CASSYRTGDPYTF,TGTGCCAGCAGCTACCGGACAGGGGATCCCTACACCTTC
TRBV7-9,12,NA,TRBJ1-1,NA,CASSRQHTEAFF,TGTGCCAGCAGCCGACAGCACACTGAAGCTTTCTTT
TRBV28,14,NA,TRBJ1-4,NA,CASSLQGRSEKLFF,TGTGCCAGCAGCTTACAGGGTCGGAGTGAAAAACTGTTTTTT
TRBV19,14,NA,TRBJ1-4,NA,CASSWTSANEKLFF,TGTGCCAGTAGTTGGACATCGGCTAATGAAAAACTGTTTTTT
TRBV6-2/TRBV6-3,18,TRBD1,TRBJ2-1,NA,CASSYSLGQDTNYNEQFF,TGTGCCAGCAGTTACTCTTTGGGACAGGACACAAACTACAATGAGCAGTTCTTC
TRBV14,16,TRBD1,TRBJ2-2,NA,CASSQRRLQGHGELFF,TGTGCCAGCAGCCAGCGGCGGTTACAGGGGCACGGGGAGCTGTTTTTT
TRBV20-1,11,NA,TRBJ2-1,NA,CSARERLEQFF,TGCAGTGCTAGGGAAAGACTGGAGCAGTTCTTC
TRBV5-5,15,NA,TRBJ1-1,NA,CASSSPGGGDTEAFF,TGTGCCAGCAGCTCGCCGGGAGGAGGGGACACTGAAGCTTTCTTT
TRBV3-1/TRBV3-2,19,NA,TRBJ1-1,NA,CASSLRDIRQTYIPLEAFF,TGTGCCAGCAGCCTCCGAGATATACGACAGACCTATATCCCCCTTGAAGCTTTCTTT
TRBV28,17,TRBD2,TRBJ2-1,NA,CASSLPLGGSSYNEQFF,TGTGCCAGCAGTCTCCCTCTGGGCGGGAGTTCCTACAATGAGCAGTTCTTC
TRBV6-5,14,TRBD2,TRBJ2-5,NA,CATQRGVFQETQYF,TGTGCCACCCAGCGGGGGGTATTCCAAGAGACCCAGTACTTC
TRBV6-5,11,NA,TRBJ2-7,NA,CASRGAYEQYF,TGTGCCAGCAGGGGGGCTTACGAGCAGTACTTC
TRBV10-1,15,TRBD2,TRBJ2-1,NA,CASSEVVAGAGEQFF,TGCGCCAGCAGTGAGGTAGTAGCGGGAGCGGGTGAGCAGTTCTTC
TRBV11-1,16,NA,TRBJ1-4,NA,CASSLGRPATNEKLFF,TGTGCCAGCAGCTTAGGCAGGCCTGCAACTAATGAAAAACTGTTTTTT
TRBV6-1,15,NA,TRBJ2-7,NA,CASSEGRLRAYEQYF,TGTGCCAGCAGTGAAGGGAGGCTGAGGGCCTACGAGCAGTACTTC
TRBV5-1,16,TRBD2,TRBJ2-3,NA,CASSLAGSGMADTQYF,TGCGCCAGCAGCTTGGCCGGTAGCGGGATGGCAGATACGCAGTATTTT
TRBV10-1,15,NA,TRBJ2-3,few,CASSEINGGTDTQYF,TGCGCCAGCAGTGAGATCAACGGAGGCACAGATACGCAGTATTTT